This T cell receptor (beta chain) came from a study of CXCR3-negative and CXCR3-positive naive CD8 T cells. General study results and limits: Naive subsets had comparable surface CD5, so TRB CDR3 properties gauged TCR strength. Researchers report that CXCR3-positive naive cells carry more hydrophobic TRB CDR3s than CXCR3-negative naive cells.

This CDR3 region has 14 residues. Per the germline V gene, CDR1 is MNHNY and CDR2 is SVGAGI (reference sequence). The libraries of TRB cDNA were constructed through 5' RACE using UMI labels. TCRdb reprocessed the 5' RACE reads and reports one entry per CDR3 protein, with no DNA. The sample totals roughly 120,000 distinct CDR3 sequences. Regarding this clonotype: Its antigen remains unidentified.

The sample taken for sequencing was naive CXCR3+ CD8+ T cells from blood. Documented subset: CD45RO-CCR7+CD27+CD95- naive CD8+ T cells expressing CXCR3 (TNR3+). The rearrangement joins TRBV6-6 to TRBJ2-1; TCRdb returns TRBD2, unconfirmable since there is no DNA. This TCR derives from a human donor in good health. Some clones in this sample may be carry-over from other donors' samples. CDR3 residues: CASRPGLAGSEQFF.